These 32 T cell receptor beta chains came from one sample sequenced in a study of blood T cell repertoires in COVID-19. Clones were sequenced by immunoSEQ multiplex PCR, and TCRdb holds only the in-frame ones, with some missing. This sample has tens of thousands of clones; around 79% occur once, and the top ten carry roughly 3.2%. The sample comprised peripheral blood. Receptor source: a man in his 60s with acute or convalescent COVID-19.

CDR3 sequence (DNA): TGTGCCAGCAGCTTGATTTCAGGGTACAATGAGCAGTTCTTC. The encoded protein is CASSLISGYNEQFF. This sequence joins TRBV9 and TRBJ2-1; maybe TRBD1 (5 bases). CDR1 is SGDLS, CDR2 YYNGEE, per germline. V lost 4 bases to trimming and J lost 4 bases, with 12 bases between them. CDR3 size: 14 residues. Drawing the rest from reference TRBV9 and TRBJ2-1, the complete variable domain is DSGVTQTPKHLITATGQRVTLRCSPRSGDLSVYWYQQSLDQGLQFLIQYYNGEERAKGNILERFSAQQFPDLHSELNLSSLELGDSALYFCASSLISGYNEQFFGPGTRLTVL.

This clone was picked up a small number of times. The rearrangement uses TRBV4-1 and TRBJ1-2; D gene ambiguous. This CDR3 region has 15 residues. The V end was cut by 2 bases, the J end by 6 bases, with 16 bases between. Germline loops: CDR1 MGHRA, CDR2 YSYEKL. The CDR3 protein is CASSQSPPGKDGYTF. The CDR3 nucleotides are TGCGCCAGCAGCCAATCCCCACCGGGGAAGGATGGCTACACCTTC.

The CDR3 here is CASSKMEHMSTDTQYF. CDR3 bases: TGTGCCAGTAGTAAAATGGAGCATATGAGCACAGATACGCAGTATTTT. The gene calls are TRBV19 and TRBJ2-3; D is ambiguous. The CDR3 is 16 amino acids. V dropped 4 bases and J dropped 0 bases, with 14 bases sitting between them. Per the germline V gene, CDR1 is LNHDA and CDR2 is SQIVND (reference sequence). The full variable domain, in which reference TRBV19 and TRBJ2-3 provide the parts outside the CDR3, is DGGITQSPKYLFRKEGQNVTLSCEQNLNHDAMYWYRQDPGQGLRLIYYSQIVNDFQKGDIAEGYSVSREKKESFPLTVTSAQKNPTAFYLCASSKMEHMSTDTQYFGPGTRLTVL.

The chain recombines TRBV2 with TRBJ1-4; D uncertain. V lost 6 bases, J lost 0 bases, and 5 bases lay in between. CDR1 and CDR2 from the germline V gene are SNHLY and FYNNEI. The CDR3 loop spans 13 amino acids. The CDR3: CASRYSTNEKLFF. The CDR3 coding sequence is TGTGCCAGCAGGTATTCAACTAATGAAAAACTGTTTTTT.

The chain employs TRBV5-1 and TRBJ2-1; TRBD1 matches 7 bases. CDR1 SGHRS and CDR2 YFSETQ come from the germline V gene. The V segment lost 2 bases and the J segment 5 bases; nucleotides outside the gene matches: 7. CDR3 length equals 15 residues. CDR3 DNA sequence: TGCGCCAGCAGCTTCAGACAGGGTAGGGACAATGAGCAGTTCTTC. It specifies CASSFRQGRDNEQFF.

The V call is TRBV18, the J call TRBJ1-1; 9 bases line up with TRBD1. Germline loops: CDR1 KGHSH, CDR2 LQKENI. The CDR3 runs 15 residues. V was pared by 2 bases and J by 8 bases, with 9 bases of the junction left unmatched. CDR3 amino acids: CASSPTGTGLLEAFF. In DNA form, the CDR3 reads TGTGCCAGCTCACCAACCGGGACAGGGCTCTTAGAAGCTTTCTTT.

A single count supports this clone. The chain joins TRBV19 to TRBJ1-2; D may be TRBD1 (5 bases). Trimming shortened V by 7 bases and J by 2 bases, and 17 bases separated the two germline ends. This CDR3 is built from 15 residues. From germline, CDR1 is LNHDA and CDR2 SQIVND (reference sequence). The CDR3 DNA follows: TGTGCCAGTACCACGGGCAGGGATACAAACTATGGCTACACCTTC. Translated: CASTTGRDTNYGYTF.

This clone turned up a few times. This chain connects TRBV7-9 to TRBJ2-5; TRBD1 might be the D (6 bases). The CDR3 runs to 14 residues. In germline, CDR1 is SEHNR, CDR2 FQNEAQ (reference sequence). With 4 bases removed from V and 2 bases from J, the gap between germline ends came to 11 bases. CDR3 region: CASSSRTEQETQYF. CDR3 nucleotides: TGTGCCAGCAGCTCTCGGACAGAGCAAGAGACCCAGTACTTC. Complete variable domain (other parts from reference TRBV7-9 and TRBJ2-5): DTGVSQNPRHKITKRGQNVTFRCDPISEHNRLYWYRQTLGQGPEFLTYFQNEAQLEKSRLLSDRFSAERPKGSFSTLEIQRTEQGDSAMYLCASSSRTEQETQYFGPGTRLLVL.

This chain connects TRBV29-1 to TRBJ1-2, with 9 nucleotides matching TRBD1. This CDR3 is built from 13 residues. Per the germline V gene, CDR1 is SQVTM and CDR2 is ANQGSEA. The trim removed 7 bases at V and 8 bases at J, leaving 11 bases unmatched. The CDR3 loop is CSDRDRDSGGYTF. Written as DNA, the CDR3 is TGCAGCGATAGGGACAGGGATAGTGGCGGCTACACCTTC.

The J gene is TRBJ2-3, the V gene TRBV2; tentative D call: TRBD2 (6 bases). Looked up from germline, CDR1 is SNHLY and CDR2 is FYNNEI. This CDR3 region has 15 residues. V was trimmed by 6 bases and J by 0 bases, leaving 13 bases between them. Written as DNA, the CDR3 is TGTGCCAGCAGAGATCCGGGACTCAGCACAGATACGCAGTATTTT. Protein sequence: CASRDPGLSTDTQYF.

V and J are TRBV27 and TRBJ1-2; 8 positions agree with TRBD1. V dropped 4 bases and J dropped 8; count of bases not matched to a gene: 6. CDR1 is MNHEY, CDR2 SMNVEV, per germline (reference sequence). The CDR3 has 13 amino acids. The CDR3: CASSSDRGLGYTF. CDR3 DNA: TGTGCCAGCAGTTCAGACAGGGGTCTAGGCTACACCTTC.

This rearrangement joins TRBV15 to TRBJ1-5; a possible D gene is TRBD1 (5 bases). V was trimmed by 5 bases and J by 1 base, leaving 12 bases between them. Germline V lookup: CDR1 LNHNV, CDR2 YYDKDF (reference sequence). This CDR3 spans 15 amino acids. CDR3 sequence reads: CATSLTVTSNQPQHF. The CDR3 DNA reads as TGTGCCACCAGCCTGACAGTCACGAGCAATCAGCCCCAGCATTTT.

V gene TRBV7-5 combines with J gene TRBJ1-5; the D call in the table, TRBD1, was not verified against the DNA. TRBV7-5 has pseudogene status. The CDR3 consists of 14 residues. CDR3: CVRSSQGKHQPQHF. The CDR3 region has the DNA TGTGTCAGAAGCTCACAGGGGAAGCATCAGCCCCAGCATTTT.

This clone was found a few times. The rearrangement uses TRBV6-5 and TRBJ1-2; TRBD1 might be the D (6 bases). This CDR3 region has 13 residues. Germline CDR1 and CDR2: MNHEY and SVGAGI. V was shortened by 6 bases and J by 8 bases, with 16 bases between the two germline ends. The CDR3 sequence is CASRAQGIDGYTF. CDR3 DNA: TGTGCCAGCAGAGCACAGGGAATTGACGGCTACACCTTC.

The chain couples TRBV10-3 to TRBJ2-5; 11 bases line up with TRBD1. The trim removed 6 bases at V and 4 bases at J, leaving 4 bases unmatched. This CDR3 is 14 amino acids long. Germline V gives CDR1 ENHRY, CDR2 SYGVKD. This chain's CDR3 is CAIRGQGARETQYF. Written as DNA, the CDR3 is TGTGCCATCAGAGGACAGGGGGCGAGAGAGACCCAGTACTTC.

The chain joins TRBV5-1 to TRBJ2-3; 11 nucleotides agree with TRBD2. With V trimmed by 5 bases and J by 2 bases, 7 bases remained unmatched. CDR3 length: 16 residues. Germline-derived CDR1 and CDR2 are SGHRS and YFSETQ. The CDR3 loop is CASRRTSGGPTDTQYF. The CDR3 nucleotides are TGCGCCAGCAGGCGAACTAGCGGGGGACCCACAGATACGCAGTATTTT.

The chain combines TRBV19 with TRBJ1-5, with 10 bases aligning to TRBD1. The CDR3 runs 17 residues. CDR1 LNHDA and CDR2 SQIVND come from the germline V gene (reference sequence). J lost 6 bases, V lost 9 bases, and 17 bases had no gene match. The DNA of the CDR3 is TGTGCCAGCAGATCTGATCGGACAGGGGGAAGATCTCAGCCCCAGCATTTT. Protein: CASRSDRTGGRSQPQHF. The variable domain in full, completed from reference TRBV19 and TRBJ1-5, reads DGGITQSPKYLFRKEGQNVTLSCEQNLNHDAMYWYRQDPGQGLRLIYYSQIVNDFQKGDIAEGYSVSREKKESFPLTVTSAQKNPTAFYLCASRSDRTGGRSQPQHFGDGTRLSIL.

V is TRBV24-1 and J is TRBJ2-1; 7 bases agree with TRBD2. Germline lookup yields CDR1 KGHDR and CDR2 SFDVKD. This CDR3 is 13 amino acids long. Germline trimming cut 2 bases from V and 8 bases from J; bases unmatched to any gene: 2. In DNA, the CDR3 is TGTGCCACCAGTGATTCTCGGGGGGATGAGCAGTTCTTC. Translating it yields CATSDSRGDEQFF.

V and J are TRBV5-1 and TRBJ2-1; 9 nucleotides align to TRBD2. The CDR3 spans 15 residues. The germline CDR1 and CDR2 sequences are SGHRS and YFSETQ. V dropped 4 bases and J dropped 3; count of bases not matched to a gene: 5. The CDR3 loop is CASSPAGGLYNEQFF. The CDR3 nucleotides are TGCGCCAGCAGCCCCGCGGGGGGGCTCTACAATGAGCAGTTCTTC.

The J gene is TRBJ1-1, the V gene TRBV5-6; D is ambiguous. The CDR3 is made up of 11 amino acids. Germline V gene sequence: CDR1 SGHDT, CDR2 YYEEEE. V lost 1 base to trimming and J lost 8 bases, with 6 bases between them. CDR3 sequence: CASSLREEAFF. Written as DNA, the CDR3 is TGTGCCAGCAGCTTGAGGGAGGAAGCTTTCTTT.

Only a few counts were recorded for this clone. The rearrangement links TRBV6-2 or TRBV6-3 to TRBJ1-3; D not resolved. From germline, CDR1 is MNHEY and CDR2 SVGEGT. The V end was cut by 4 bases, the J end by 0 bases, with 7 bases between. The CDR3 totals 14 residues. Here the CDR3 reads CASSFWSSGNTIYF. The CDR3 bases are TGTGCCAGCAGTTTTTGGAGCTCTGGAAACACCATATATTTT.

The chain recombines TRBV10-3 with TRBJ1-5, with D unresolved. V dropped 8 bases and J dropped 6 bases, with 11 bases sitting between them. The CDR3 has 12 residues. Germline V gene data show CDR1 as ENHRY and CDR2 as SYGVKD. CDR3 in DNA: TGTGCCATCTCGGGGTCGGGTCAGCCCCAGCATTTT. Its translation: CAISGSGQPQHF.

This clone has more than one count but fewer than ten. The chain carries TRBV7-2 and TRBJ1-2; perhaps TRBD1 as D (6 bases). CDR3 length: 15 amino acids. V lost 4 bases and J 4 bases, leaving 16 bases between the germline ends. Germline values: CDR1 SGHTA, CDR2 FQGNSA. The CDR3 here is CASSSVGQQIYGYTF. As DNA, the CDR3 is TGTGCCAGCAGCTCCGTTGGACAGCAGATCTATGGCTACACCTTC.

This clone was counted between two and nine times. This chain connects TRBV7-9 to TRBJ2-2; 10 bases agree with TRBD2. V was pared by 6 bases and J by 1 base, with 14 bases of the junction left unmatched. Germline lookup yields CDR1 SEHNR and CDR2 FQNEAQ (reference sequence). CDR3 size: 19 residues. As DNA, the CDR3 is TGTGCCAGCAGTCTTGGGGGCCCCAGGACTAGCGGGAACACCGGGGAGCTGTTTTTT. Protein: CASSLGGPRTSGNTGELFF. The full variable domain, its missing parts supplied by reference TRBV7-9 and TRBJ2-2, is DTGVSQNPRHKITKRGQNVTFRCDPISEHNRLYWYRQTLGQGPEFLTYFQNEAQLEKSRLLSDRFSAERPKGSFSTLEIQRTEQGDSAMYLCASSLGGPRTSGNTGELFFGEGSRLTVL.

V gene TRBV5-1 combines with J gene TRBJ2-5; D is perhaps TRBD1 (6 bases). Deletions cut 1 base from V and 3 bases from J, with 19 bases between. This CDR3 spans 17 amino acids. Germline CDR1 is SGHRS and CDR2 is YFSETQ. This chain's CDR3 is CASSLLGQGTIKETQYF. The CDR3 DNA follows: TGCGCCAGCAGCTTGCTTGGGCAGGGGACAATTAAAGAGACCCAGTACTTC.

This chain connects TRBV5-1 to TRBJ1-1; the D gene is possibly TRBD1 (6 bases). The CDR3 runs to 15 residues. Trimming left V 0 bases short and J 1 base short, with 10 bases between. The germline CDR1 and CDR2 sequences are SGHRS and YFSETQ. The CDR3 nucleotides read TGCGCCAGCAGCTTGGAAACAGGGAGGAACACTGAAGCTTTCTTT. It encodes CASSLETGRNTEAFF. Filled out from reference TRBV5-1 and TRBJ1-1, the complete variable domain reads KAGVTQTPRYLIKTRGQQVTLSCSPISGHRSVSWYQQTPGQGLQFLFEYFSETQRNKGNFPGRFSGRQFSNSRSEMNVSTLELGDSALYLCASSLETGRNTEAFFGQGTRLTVV.

This chain connects TRBV7-9 to TRBJ2-3; D is undetermined. Looked up from germline, CDR1 is SEHNR and CDR2 is FQNEAQ (reference sequence). Trimming shortened V by 8 bases and J by 5 bases, and 14 bases separated the two germline ends. The CDR3 contains 13 residues. CDR3 coding DNA: TGTGCCAGCTCCCGCATCGAGGAAGATACGCAGTATTTT. It yields the protein CASSRIEEDTQYF.

The rearrangement links TRBV19 to TRBJ1-4; D call uncertain. CDR1 is LNHDA and CDR2 is SQIVND in the germline V gene (reference sequence). CDR3 length equals 14 residues. V shed 5 bases and J shed 6 bases, with 13 bases lying between them. The DNA for the CDR3 is TGTGCCAGTAGTCCCGGTGGGGAGTATGAAAAACTGTTTTTT. This encodes CASSPGGEYEKLFF.

The chain couples TRBV18 to TRBJ1-1; no clear D. CDR1 KGHSH and CDR2 LQKENI come from the germline V gene. V lost 1 base and J lost 8, with 11 bases in between. The CDR3 is made up of 13 amino acids. CDR3 nucleotides: TGTGCCAGCTCACCACTCATGACGGGAGAAGCTTTCTTT. It codes for CASSPLMTGEAFF.

The rearrangement uses TRBV4-1 and TRBJ2-4; 7 bases fit TRBD1. Germline loops: CDR1 MGHRA, CDR2 YSYEKL. This CDR3 is 19 amino acids long. The V gene end was trimmed by 4 bases and the J gene end by 3 bases; junction bases not matched to a gene: 18. CDR3 bases: TGCGCCAGCAGCCCCTTACAGGGGAAAAGTCTGATTGACAAAAACATTCAGTACTTC. Its protein product is CASSPLQGKSLIDKNIQYF.

This clone was counted between two and nine times. V is TRBV14 and J is TRBJ1-2, with D possibly TRBD1 on 5 matching bases. V was shortened by 3 bases and J by 2 bases, with 7 bases between the two germline ends. CDR1 and CDR2 from the germline V gene are SGHDN and FVKESK. This CDR3 has 13 residues. The CDR3 DNA reads as TGTGCCAGCAGCCAGGGGCAGAACTATGGCTACACCTTC. Protein: CASSQGQNYGYTF.

The rearrangement links TRBV18 to TRBJ1-2; 8 positions agree with TRBD1. Germline CDR1 reads KGHSH; CDR2 reads LQKENI. V shed 3 bases, J shed 2 bases, and the junction held 5 bases outside the gene matches. The CDR3 runs to 15 residues. The CDR3 loop is CASSPGQGVNYGYTF. CDR3 bases: TGTGCCAGCTCACCCGGACAGGGTGTCAACTATGGCTACACCTTC.